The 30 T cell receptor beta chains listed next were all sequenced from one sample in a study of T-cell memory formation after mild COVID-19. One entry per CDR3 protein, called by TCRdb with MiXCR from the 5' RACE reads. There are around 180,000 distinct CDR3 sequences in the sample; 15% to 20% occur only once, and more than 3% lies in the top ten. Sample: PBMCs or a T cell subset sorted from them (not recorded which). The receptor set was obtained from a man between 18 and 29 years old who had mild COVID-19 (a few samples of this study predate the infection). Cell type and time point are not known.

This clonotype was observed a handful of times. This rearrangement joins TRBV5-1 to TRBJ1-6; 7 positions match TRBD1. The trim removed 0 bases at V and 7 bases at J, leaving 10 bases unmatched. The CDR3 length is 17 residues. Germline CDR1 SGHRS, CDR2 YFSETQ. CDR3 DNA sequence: TGCGCCAGCAGCTTGGCCCCATGGGACAGTGGAAATTCACCCCTCCACTTT. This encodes CASSLAPWDSGNSPLHF.

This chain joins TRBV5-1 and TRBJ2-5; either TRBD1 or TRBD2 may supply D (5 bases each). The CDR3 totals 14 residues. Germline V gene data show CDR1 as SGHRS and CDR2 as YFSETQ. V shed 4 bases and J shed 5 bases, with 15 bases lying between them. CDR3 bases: TGCGCCAGCAGCCCGGGACGGATCAGGGAGACCCAGTACTTC. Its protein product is CASSPGRIRETQYF.

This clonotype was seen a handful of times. This CDR3 is CASSSLTGSTDTQYF. The DNA of the CDR3 is TGTGCCAGCAGCTCCCTGACAGGTAGCACAGATACGCAGTATTTT. The V call is TRBV7-8, the J call TRBJ2-3; tentatively, D is TRBD1 (6 bases). Trimming removed 4 bases from V and 0 bases from J, with 11 bases in between. The CDR3 loop spans 15 amino acids. Per the germline V gene, CDR1 is SGHVS and CDR2 is FQNEAQ.

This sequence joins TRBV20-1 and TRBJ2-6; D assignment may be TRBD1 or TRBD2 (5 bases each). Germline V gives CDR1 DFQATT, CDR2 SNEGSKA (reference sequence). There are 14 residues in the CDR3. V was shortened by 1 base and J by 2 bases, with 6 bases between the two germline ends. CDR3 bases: TGCAGTGCTAGAGGAGGGGCTGGGGCCAACGTCCTGACTTTC. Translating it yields CSARGGAGANVLTF.

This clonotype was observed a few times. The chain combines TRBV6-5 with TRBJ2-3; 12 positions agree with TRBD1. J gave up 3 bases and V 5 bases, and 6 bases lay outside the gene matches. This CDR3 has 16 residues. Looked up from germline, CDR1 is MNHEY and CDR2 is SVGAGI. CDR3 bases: TGTGCCAGCAGTGACCCGGGACAGGGGGCGACAGATACGCAGTATTTT. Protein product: CASSDPGQGATDTQYF.

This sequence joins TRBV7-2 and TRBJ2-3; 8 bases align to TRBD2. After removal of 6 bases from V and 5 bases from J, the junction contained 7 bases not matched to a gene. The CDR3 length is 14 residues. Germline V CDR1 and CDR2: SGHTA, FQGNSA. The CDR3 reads CASSQPGGVDTQYF. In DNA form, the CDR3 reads TGTGCCAGCAGTCAGCCGGGAGGGGTAGATACGCAGTATTTT. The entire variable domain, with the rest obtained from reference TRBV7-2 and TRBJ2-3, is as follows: GAGVSQSPSNKVTEKGKDVELRCDPISGHTALYWYRQSLGQGLEFLIYFQGNSAPDKSGLPSDRFSAERTGGSVSTLTIQRTQQEDSAVYLCASSQPGGVDTQYFGPGTRLTVL.

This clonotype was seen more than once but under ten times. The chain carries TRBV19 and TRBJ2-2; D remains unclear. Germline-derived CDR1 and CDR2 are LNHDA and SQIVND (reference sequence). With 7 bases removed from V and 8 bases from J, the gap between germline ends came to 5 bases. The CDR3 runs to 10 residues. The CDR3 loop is CASTRGELFF. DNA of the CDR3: TGTGCCAGTACACGAGGGGAGCTGTTTTTT.

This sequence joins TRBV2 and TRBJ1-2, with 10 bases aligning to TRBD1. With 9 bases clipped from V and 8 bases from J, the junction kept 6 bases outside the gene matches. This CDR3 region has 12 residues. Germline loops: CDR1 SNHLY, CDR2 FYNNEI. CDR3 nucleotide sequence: TGTGCCAGACGACAGGGGGCAGGAGGCTACACCTTC. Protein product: CARRQGAGGYTF.

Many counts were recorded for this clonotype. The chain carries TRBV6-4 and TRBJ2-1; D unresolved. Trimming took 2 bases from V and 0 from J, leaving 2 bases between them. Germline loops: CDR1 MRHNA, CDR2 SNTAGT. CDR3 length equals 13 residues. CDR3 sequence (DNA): TGTGCCAGCAGTGACAGCTCCTACAATGAGCAGTTCTTC. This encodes CASSDSSYNEQFF.

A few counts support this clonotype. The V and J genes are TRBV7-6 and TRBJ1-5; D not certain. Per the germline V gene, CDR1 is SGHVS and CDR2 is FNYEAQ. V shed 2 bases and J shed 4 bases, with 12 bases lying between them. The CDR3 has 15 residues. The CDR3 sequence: CASSLSTGLNQPQHF. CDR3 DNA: TGTGCCAGCAGCTTATCAACGGGGTTAAATCAGCCCCAGCATTTT.

As DNA, the CDR3 is TGTGCCTGGAGTGCCCCGGACAGGGGGGATGACGAGCAGTACTTC. Translating gives CAWSAPDRGDDEQYF. The chain employs TRBV30 and TRBJ2-7; TRBD1 matches at 10 bases. Per germline, CDR1 GTSNPN and CDR2 SVGIG (reference sequence). This CDR3 comprises 15 residues. Trimming removed 1 base from V and 5 bases from J; junction bases left unmatched: 8.

Written as DNA, the CDR3 is TGTGCCAGCAGTTACGCGATGAGGGAACGGGTCACAGATACGCAGTATTTT. Protein product: CASSYAMRERVTDTQYF. The rearrangement joins TRBV6-5 to TRBJ2-3; D may be TRBD2 (5 bases). V was shortened by 2 bases and J by 2 bases, with 17 bases between the two germline ends. The CDR3 is 17 amino acids. Germline CDR1 reads MNHEY; CDR2 reads SVGAGI.

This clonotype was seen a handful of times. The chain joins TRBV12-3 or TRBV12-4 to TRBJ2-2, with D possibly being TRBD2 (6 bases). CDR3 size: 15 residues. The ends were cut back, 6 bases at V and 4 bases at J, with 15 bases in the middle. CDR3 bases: TGTGCCAGCAGAGTCCGTGCGGGGCCCACCGGGGAGCTGTTTTTT. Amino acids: CASRVRAGPTGELFF.

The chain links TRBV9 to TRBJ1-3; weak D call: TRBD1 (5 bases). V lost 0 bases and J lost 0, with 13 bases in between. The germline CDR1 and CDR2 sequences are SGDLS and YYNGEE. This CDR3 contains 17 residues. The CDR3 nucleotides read TGTGCCAGCAGCGTAGCCACGGGGGGTTACTCTGGAAACACCATATATTTT. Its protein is CASSVATGGYSGNTIYF.

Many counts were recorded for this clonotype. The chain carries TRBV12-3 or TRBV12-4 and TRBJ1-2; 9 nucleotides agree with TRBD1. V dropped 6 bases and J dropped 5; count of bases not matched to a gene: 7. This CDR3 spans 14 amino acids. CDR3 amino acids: CASSPGTGNYGYTF. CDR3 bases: TGTGCCAGCAGCCCCGGGACAGGGAATTATGGCTACACCTTC.

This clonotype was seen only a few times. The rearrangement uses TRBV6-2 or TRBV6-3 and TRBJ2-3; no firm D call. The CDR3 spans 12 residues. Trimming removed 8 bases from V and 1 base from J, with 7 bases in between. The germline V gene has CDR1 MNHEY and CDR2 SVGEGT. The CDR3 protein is CASFSGTDTQYF. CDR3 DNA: TGTGCCAGCTTTTCGGGCACAGATACGCAGTATTTT.

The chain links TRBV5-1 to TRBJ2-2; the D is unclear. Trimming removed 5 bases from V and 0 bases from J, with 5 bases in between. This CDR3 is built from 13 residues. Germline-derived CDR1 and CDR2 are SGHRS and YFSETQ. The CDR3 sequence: CASSATNTGELFF. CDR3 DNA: TGCGCCAGCAGTGCAACGAACACCGGGGAGCTGTTTTTT.

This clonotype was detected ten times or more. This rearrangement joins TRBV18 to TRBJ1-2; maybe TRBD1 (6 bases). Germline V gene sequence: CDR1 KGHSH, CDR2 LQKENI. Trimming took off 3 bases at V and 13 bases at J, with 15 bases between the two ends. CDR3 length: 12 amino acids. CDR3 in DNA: TGTGCCAGCTCACCCGGACAGTGGGGTTTCACCTTC. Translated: CASSPGQWGFTF.

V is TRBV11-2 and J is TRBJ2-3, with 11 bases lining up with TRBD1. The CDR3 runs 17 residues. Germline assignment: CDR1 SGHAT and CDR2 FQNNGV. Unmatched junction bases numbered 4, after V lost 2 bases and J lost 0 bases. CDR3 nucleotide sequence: TGTGCCAGCAGCTTAAAACGGGACAGGGGGAGCACAGATACGCAGTATTTT. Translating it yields CASSLKRDRGSTDTQYF.

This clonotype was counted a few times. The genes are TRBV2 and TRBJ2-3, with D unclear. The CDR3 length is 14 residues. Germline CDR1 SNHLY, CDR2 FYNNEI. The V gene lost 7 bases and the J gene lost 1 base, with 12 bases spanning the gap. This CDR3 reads CASNPLLGTDTQYF. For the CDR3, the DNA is TGTGCCAGCAATCCGCTCCTGGGCACAGATACGCAGTATTTT.

DNA for the CDR3: TGTGCCAGCGCAAACGGAGGCATCACAGATACGCAGTATTTT. Translating gives CASANGGITDTQYF. This chain uses TRBV5-6 with TRBJ2-3, with a weak D call TRBD2 (5 bases). Deletions cut 7 bases from V and 2 bases from J, with 14 bases between. CDR1 SGHDT and CDR2 YYEEEE come from the germline V gene. The CDR3 runs to 14 residues.

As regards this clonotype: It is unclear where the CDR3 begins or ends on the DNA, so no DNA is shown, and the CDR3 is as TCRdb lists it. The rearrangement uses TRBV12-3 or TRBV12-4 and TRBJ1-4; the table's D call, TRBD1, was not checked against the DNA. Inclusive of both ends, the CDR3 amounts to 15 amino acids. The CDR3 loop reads CASSSSDRFDEKLFF.

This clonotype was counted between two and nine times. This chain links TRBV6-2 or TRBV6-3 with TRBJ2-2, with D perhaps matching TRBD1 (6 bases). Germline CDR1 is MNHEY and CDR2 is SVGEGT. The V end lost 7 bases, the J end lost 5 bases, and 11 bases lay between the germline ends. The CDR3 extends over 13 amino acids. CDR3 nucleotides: TGTGCCAGCAAGCCAGGGGCGACCGGGGAGCTGTTTTTT. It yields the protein CASKPGATGELFF.

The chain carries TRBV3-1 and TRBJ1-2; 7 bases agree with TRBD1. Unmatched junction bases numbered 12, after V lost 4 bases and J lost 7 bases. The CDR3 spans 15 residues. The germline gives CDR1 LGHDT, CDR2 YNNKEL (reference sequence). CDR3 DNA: TGTGCCAGCAGCCCAGCCGTTGACAGGGCCGGTGGCTACACCTTC. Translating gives CASSPAVDRAGGYTF.

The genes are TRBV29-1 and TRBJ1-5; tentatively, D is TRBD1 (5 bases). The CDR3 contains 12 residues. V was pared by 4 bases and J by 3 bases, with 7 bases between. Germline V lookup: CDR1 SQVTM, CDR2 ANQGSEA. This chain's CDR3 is CSVGQNNQPQHF. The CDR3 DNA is TGCAGCGTTGGACAGAACAATCAGCCCCAGCATTTT.

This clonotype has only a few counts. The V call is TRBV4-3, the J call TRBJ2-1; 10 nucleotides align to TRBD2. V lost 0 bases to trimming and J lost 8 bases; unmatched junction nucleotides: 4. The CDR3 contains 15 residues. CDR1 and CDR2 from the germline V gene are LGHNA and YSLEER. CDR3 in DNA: TGCGCCAGCAGCCAAGATTGGACTAGCGGCTATGAGCAGTTCTTC. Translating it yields CASSQDWTSGYEQFF.

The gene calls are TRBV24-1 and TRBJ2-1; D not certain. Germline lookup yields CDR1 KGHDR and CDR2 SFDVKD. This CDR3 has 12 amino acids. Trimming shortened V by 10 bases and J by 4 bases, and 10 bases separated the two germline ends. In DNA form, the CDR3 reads TGTGCCACTCTGGACGGATACAATGAGCAGTTCTTC. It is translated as CATLDGYNEQFF.

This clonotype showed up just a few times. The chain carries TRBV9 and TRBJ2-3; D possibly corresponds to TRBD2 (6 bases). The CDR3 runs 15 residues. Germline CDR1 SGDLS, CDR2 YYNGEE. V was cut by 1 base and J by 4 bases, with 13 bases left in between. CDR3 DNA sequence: TGTGCCAGCAGCGTACTTGCGCGGGGTTCAGATACGCAGTATTTT. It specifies CASSVLARGSDTQYF. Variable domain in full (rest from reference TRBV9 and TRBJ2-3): DSGVTQTPKHLITATGQRVTLRCSPRSGDLSVYWYQQSLDQGLQFLIQYYNGEERAKGNILERFSAQQFPDLHSELNLSSLELGDSALYFCASSVLARGSDTQYFGPGTRLTVL.

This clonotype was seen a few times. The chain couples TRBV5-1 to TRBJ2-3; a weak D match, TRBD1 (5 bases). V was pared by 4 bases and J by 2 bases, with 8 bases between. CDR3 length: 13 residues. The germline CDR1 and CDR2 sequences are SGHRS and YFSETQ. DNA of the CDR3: TGCGCCAGCAGCCCGGACAACACAGATACGCAGTATTTT. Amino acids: CASSPDNTDTQYF.

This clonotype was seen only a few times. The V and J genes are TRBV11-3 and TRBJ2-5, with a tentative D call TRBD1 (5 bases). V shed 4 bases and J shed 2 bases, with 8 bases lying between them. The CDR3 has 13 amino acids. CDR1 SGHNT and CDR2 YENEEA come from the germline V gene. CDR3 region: CASSYDRQETQYF. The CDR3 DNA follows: TGTGCCAGCAGCTATGACAGACAAGAGACCCAGTACTTC.